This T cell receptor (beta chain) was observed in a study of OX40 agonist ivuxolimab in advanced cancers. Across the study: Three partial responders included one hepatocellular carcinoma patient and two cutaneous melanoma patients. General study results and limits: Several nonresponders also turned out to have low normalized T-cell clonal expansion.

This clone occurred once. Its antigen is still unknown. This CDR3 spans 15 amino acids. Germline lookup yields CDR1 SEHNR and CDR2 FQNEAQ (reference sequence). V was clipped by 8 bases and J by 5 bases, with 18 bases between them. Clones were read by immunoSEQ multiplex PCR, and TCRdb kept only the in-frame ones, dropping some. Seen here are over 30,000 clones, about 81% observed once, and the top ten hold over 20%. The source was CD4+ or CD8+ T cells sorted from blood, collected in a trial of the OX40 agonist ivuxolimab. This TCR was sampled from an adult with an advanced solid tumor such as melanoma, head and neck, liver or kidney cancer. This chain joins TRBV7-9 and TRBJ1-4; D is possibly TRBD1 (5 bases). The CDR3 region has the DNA TGTGCCAGCGGGGCGGGGCGAACTGGGAATGAAAAACTGTTTTTT. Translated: CASGAGRTGNEKLFF. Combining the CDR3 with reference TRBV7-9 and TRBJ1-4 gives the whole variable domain DTGVSQNPRHKITKRGQNVTFRCDPISEHNRLYWYRQTLGQGPEFLTYFQNEAQLEKSRLLSDRFSAERPKGSFSTLEIQRTEQGDSAMYLCASGAGRTGNEKLFFGSGTQLSVL.